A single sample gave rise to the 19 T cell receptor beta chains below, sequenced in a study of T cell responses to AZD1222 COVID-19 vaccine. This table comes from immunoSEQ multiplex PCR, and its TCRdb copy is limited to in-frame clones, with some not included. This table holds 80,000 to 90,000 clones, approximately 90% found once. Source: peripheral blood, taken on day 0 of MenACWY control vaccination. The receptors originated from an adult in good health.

For the CDR3, the DNA is TGTGCCACCAGTGACCGCGGACAAGATGGCTACACCTTC. Residues: CATSDRGQDGYTF. This sequence joins TRBV24-1 and TRBJ1-2; the D gene is possibly TRBD1 (5 bases). CDR1 and CDR2 from the germline V gene are KGHDR and SFDVKD. The CDR3 totals 13 residues. Trimming left V 4 bases short and J 6 bases short, with 11 bases between.

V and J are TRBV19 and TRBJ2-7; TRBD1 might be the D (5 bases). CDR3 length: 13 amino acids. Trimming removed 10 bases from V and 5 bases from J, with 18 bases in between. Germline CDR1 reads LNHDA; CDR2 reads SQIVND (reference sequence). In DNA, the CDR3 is TGTGCCACCAGAATAAGGGGTGGTGACGAGCAGTACTTC. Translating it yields CATRIRGGDEQYF. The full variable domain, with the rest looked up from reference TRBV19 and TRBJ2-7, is DGGITQSPKYLFRKEGQNVTLSCEQNLNHDAMYWYRQDPGQGLRLIYYSQIVNDFQKGDIAEGYSVSREKKESFPLTVTSAQKNPTAFYLCATRIRGGDEQYFGPGTRLTVT.

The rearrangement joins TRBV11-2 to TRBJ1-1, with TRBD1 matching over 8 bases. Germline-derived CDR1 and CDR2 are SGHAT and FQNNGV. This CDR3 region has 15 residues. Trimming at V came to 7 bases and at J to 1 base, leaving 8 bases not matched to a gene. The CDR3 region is CASTHAGTGNTEAFF. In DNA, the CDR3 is TGTGCCAGCACCCACGCTGGGACAGGGAACACTGAAGCTTTCTTT.

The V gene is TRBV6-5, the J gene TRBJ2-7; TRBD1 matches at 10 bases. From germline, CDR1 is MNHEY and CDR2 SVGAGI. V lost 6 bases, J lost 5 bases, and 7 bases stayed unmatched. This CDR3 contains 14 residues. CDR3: CASSQTGGIHEQYF. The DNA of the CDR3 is TGTGCCAGCAGCCAGACAGGGGGCATTCACGAGCAGTACTTC.

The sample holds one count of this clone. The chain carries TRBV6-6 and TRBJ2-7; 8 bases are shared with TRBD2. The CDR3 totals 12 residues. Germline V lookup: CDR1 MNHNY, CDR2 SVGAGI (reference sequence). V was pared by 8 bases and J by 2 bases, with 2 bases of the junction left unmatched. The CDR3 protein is CASAGGPYEQYF. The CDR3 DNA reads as TGTGCCAGCGCGGGGGGACCCTACGAGCAGTACTTC.

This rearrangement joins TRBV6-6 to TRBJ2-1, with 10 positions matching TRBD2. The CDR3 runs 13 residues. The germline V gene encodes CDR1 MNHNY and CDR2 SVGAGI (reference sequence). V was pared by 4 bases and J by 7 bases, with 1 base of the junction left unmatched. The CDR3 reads CASSSGLANEQFF. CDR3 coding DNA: TGTGCCAGCAGTTCGGGACTAGCGAATGAGCAGTTCTTC.

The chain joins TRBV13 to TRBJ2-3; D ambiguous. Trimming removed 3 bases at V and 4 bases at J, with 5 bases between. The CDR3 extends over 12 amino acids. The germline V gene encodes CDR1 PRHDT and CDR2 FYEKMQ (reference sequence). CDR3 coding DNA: TGTGCCAGCAGCTTCGTGGCAGATACGCAGTATTTT. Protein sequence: CASSFVADTQYF.

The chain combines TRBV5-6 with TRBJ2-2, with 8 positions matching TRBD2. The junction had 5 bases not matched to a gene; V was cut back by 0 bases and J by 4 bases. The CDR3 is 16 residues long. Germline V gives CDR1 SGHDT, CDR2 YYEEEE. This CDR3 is CASSLGVAGITGELFF. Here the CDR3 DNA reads TGTGCCAGCAGCTTGGGAGTAGCGGGGATCACCGGGGAGCTGTTTTTT.

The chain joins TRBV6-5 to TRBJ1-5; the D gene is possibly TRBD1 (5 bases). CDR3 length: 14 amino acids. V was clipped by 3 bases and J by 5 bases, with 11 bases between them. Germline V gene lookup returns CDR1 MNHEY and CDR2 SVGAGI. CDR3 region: CASSYGQGDQPQHF. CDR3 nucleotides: TGTGCCAGCAGTTATGGCCAGGGTGATCAGCCCCAGCATTTT.

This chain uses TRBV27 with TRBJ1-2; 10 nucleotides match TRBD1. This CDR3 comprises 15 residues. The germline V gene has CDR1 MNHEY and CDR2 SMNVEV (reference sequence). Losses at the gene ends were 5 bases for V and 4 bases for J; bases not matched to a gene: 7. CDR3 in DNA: TGTGCCAGCAGTCTTAGCGGACAGGGGGGCTATGGCTACACCTTC. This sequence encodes CASSLSGQGGYGYTF.

Here the CDR3 reads CASSQGGNEQFF. The DNA for the CDR3 is TGTGCCAGCAGCCAAGGGGGTAATGAGCAGTTCTTC. V and J are TRBV3-1 (or the pseudogene TRBV3-2) and TRBJ2-1; D remains unclear. The germline V gene encodes CDR1 LGHDT and CDR2 YNNKEL (reference sequence). The CDR3 loop spans 12 amino acids. Trimming cost V 1 base and J 7 bases, with 5 bases left between them.

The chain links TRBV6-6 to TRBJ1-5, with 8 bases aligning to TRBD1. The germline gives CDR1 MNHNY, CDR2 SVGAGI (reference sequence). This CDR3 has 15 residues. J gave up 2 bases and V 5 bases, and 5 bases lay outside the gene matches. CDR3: CASSHGQGGNQPQHF. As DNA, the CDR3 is TGTGCCAGCAGTCACGGACAGGGAGGCAATCAGCCCCAGCATTTT.

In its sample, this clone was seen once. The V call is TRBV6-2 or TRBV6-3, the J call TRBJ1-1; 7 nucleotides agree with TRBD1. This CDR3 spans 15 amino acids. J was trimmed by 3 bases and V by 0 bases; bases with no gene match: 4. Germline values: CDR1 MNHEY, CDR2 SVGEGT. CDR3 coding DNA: TGTGCCAGCAGTTACTCGAACAGGGGTGACACTGAAGCTTTCTTT. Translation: CASSYSNRGDTEAFF.

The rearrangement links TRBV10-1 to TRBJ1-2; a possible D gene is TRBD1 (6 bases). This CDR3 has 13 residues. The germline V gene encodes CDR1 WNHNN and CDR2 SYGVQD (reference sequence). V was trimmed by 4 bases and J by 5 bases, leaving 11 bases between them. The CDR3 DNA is TGCGCCAGCAGTGCCGGGACAACTTATGGCTACACCTTC. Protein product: CASSAGTTYGYTF.

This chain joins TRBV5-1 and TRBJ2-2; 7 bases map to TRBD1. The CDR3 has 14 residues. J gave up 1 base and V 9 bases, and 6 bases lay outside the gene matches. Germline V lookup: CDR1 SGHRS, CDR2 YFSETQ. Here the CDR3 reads CATRDRLNTGELFF. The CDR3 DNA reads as TGCGCCACCCGGGACAGACTGAACACCGGGGAGCTGTTTTTT.

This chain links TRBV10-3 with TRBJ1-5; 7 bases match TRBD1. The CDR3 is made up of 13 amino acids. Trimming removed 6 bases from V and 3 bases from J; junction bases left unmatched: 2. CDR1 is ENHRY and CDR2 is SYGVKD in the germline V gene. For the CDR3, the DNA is TGTGCCATCAGCACAGGGGCCAATCAGCCCCAGCATTTT. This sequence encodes CAISTGANQPQHF.

In DNA, the CDR3 is TGTGCCAGCAGTGAAGGGGGGGATCAGCCCCAGCATTTT. Translation gives CASSEGGDQPQHF. V and J are TRBV2 and TRBJ1-5, with D maybe TRBD1 (5 bases). Germline-derived CDR1 and CDR2 are SNHLY and FYNNEI. The CDR3 contains 13 residues. V was pared by 1 base and J by 5 bases, with 6 bases between.

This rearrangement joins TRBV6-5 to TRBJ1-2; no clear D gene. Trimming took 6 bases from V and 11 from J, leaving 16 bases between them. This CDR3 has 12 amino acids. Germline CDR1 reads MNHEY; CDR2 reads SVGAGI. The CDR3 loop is CASRTMSRDYTF. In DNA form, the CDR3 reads TGTGCCAGCAGGACCATGTCTAGGGATTACACCTTC.

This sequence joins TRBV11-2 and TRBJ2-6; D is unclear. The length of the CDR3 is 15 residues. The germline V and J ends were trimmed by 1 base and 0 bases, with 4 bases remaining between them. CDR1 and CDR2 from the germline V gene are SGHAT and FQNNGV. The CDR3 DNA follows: TGTGCCAGCAGCTTAGGCTTCTCTGGGGCCAACGTCCTGACTTTC. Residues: CASSLGFSGANVLTF.